This T cell receptor beta chain is from a study of beta chain features in type 1 diabetes. Researchers reported sorting CD4+ naive, central memory, regulatory and stem cell-like memory cells via CD45RO/CCR7/CD25/CD127/CD95/CD27. Expressed TCRB transcripts were sequenced because the isolated RNA had all been reverse transcribed beforehand. Measured with immunoSEQ multiplex PCR; TCRdb has only the in-frame clones, and not every one. The table lists 860,000 or so clones, under 20% of them singletons. Trimming cost V 4 bases and J 8 bases; bases outside gene matches: 4. Germline values: CDR1 SGHTA, CDR2 FQGTGA. The CDR3 is 13 residues long.

What was sequenced was naive CD4+ T cells from blood. This clonotype was sampled from a woman between 18 and 29 years old in good health. The V and J genes are TRBV7-3 and TRBJ2-1; 8 bases are a match to TRBD2. The chain's CDR3 is CASSWTSLDEQFF. The CDR3 DNA reads as TGTGCCAGCAGCTGGACTAGCCTGGATGAGCAGTTCTTC. Drawing the rest from reference TRBV7-3 and TRBJ2-1, the complete variable domain is GAGVSQTPSNKVTEKGKYVELRCDPISGHTALYWYRQSLGQGPEFLIYFQGTGAADDSGLPNDRFFAVRPEGSVSTLKIQRTERGDSAVYLCASSWTSLDEQFFGPGTRLTVL.